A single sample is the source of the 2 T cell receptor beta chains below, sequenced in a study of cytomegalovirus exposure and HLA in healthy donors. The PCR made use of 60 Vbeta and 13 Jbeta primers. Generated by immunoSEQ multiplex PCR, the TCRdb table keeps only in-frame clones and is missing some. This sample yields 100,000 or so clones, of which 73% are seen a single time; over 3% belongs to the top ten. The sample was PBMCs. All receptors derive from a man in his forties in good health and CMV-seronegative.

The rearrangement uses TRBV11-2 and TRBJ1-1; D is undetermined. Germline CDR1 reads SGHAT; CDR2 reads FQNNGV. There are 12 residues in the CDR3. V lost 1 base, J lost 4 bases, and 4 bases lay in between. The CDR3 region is CASSLVGTEAFF. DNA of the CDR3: TGTGCCAGCAGCTTAGTCGGCACTGAAGCTTTCTTT.

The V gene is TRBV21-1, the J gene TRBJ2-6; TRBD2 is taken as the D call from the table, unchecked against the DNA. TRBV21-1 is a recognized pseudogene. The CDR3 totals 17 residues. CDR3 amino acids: CASSRETGASGANVLTF. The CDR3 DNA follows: TGTGCCAGCAGCAGAGAGACCGGAGCCTCTGGGGCCAACGTCCTGACTTTC.